The present T cell receptor beta chain was sequenced within a study of T cell responses to AZD1222 COVID-19 vaccine. V was cut by 3 bases and J by 3 bases, with 11 bases left in between. Germline CDR1 MRHNA, CDR2 SNTAGT. The CDR3 contains 15 residues. Using immunoSEQ multiplex PCR, the repertoire was profiled, and TCRdb retains in-frame clones only, with some absent. The sample lists roughly 130,000 clones, more than 90% occurring once. Findings of the study overall: Only after the peak T cell response were repertoires sampled. Seropositivity was recorded at baseline in only 6 or 7 AZD1222 recipients. Possibly, clonal diversity was underestimated; donors were largely white British and included more females.

As for this clone: Its antigen remains unknown.

The specimen comprised peripheral blood, sampled on day 0 of AZD1222 vaccination. The clonotype was recovered from an adult in good health. This chain joins TRBV6-4 and TRBJ2-2; possible D gene TRBD2, 5 bases. The CDR3 protein is CASSERADYTGELFF. CDR3 nucleotide sequence: TGTGCCAGCAGTGAGAGAGCGGACTACACCGGGGAGCTGTTTTTT.